The 21 T cell receptor beta chains below all came from one sample that was sequenced in a study of blood T cell repertoires in COVID-19. TCRdb keeps only in-frame clones here, not all; method: immunoSEQ multiplex PCR. The table lists around 250,000 clones, under 90% of them singletons. Sequencing used peripheral blood. The receptors stem from a woman aged 18-30 years with acute or convalescent COVID-19.

The chain links TRBV24-1 to TRBJ2-5; perhaps TRBD1 as D (5 bases). Trimming removed 10 bases at V and 1 base at J, with 21 bases between. There are 16 residues in the CDR3. Germline values: CDR1 KGHDR, CDR2 SFDVKD. The CDR3 loop is CATGQNHLRTQETQYF. For the CDR3, the DNA is TGTGCCACGGGGCAGAACCACTTAAGAACCCAAGAGACCCAGTACTTC.

This clone was found a few times. The chain uses TRBV2 and TRBJ2-7; a weak D match, TRBD1 (5 bases). Per germline, CDR1 SNHLY and CDR2 FYNNEI. V was clipped by 6 bases and J by 1 base, with 10 bases between them. The CDR3 is 13 residues long. The CDR3 spells CASSSDTSYEQYF. The DNA for the CDR3 is TGTGCCAGCAGCTCGGACACGTCCTACGAGCAGTACTTC.

The V call is TRBV28, the J call TRBJ2-1; 8 bases fit TRBD2. V trimming: 6 bases; J trimming: 9 bases; junction bases outside the gene matches: 22. This CDR3 has 18 amino acids. Per the germline V gene, CDR1 is MDHEN and CDR2 is SYDVKM. This chain's CDR3 is CASRGLGARLGLVREQFF. In nucleotides, the CDR3 is TGTGCCAGCAGGGGACTAGGGGCCCGACTAGGATTAGTGCGTGAGCAGTTCTTC.

The chain carries TRBV6-5 and TRBJ2-7, with a tentative D call TRBD1 (5 bases). Germline values: CDR1 MNHEY, CDR2 SVGAGI. The CDR3 consists of 16 residues. The V end lost 0 bases, the J end lost 6 bases, and 18 bases lay between the germline ends. CDR3 sequence reads: CASSYSLTETRREQYF. The CDR3 bases are TGTGCCAGCAGTTACTCGTTGACAGAAACGAGGCGCGAGCAGTACTTC.

Only one count was recorded for this clone. This chain joins TRBV10-3 and TRBJ2-5, with 7 bases fitting TRBD2. V lost 3 bases to trimming and J lost 4 bases; unmatched junction nucleotides: 5. The V gene's germline CDR1 is ENHRY and CDR2 SYGVKD. The CDR3 covers 14 residues. The CDR3 sequence: CAISEGRGRETQYF. CDR3 coding DNA: TGTGCCATCAGTGAAGGGAGGGGCAGAGAGACCCAGTACTTC.

This clone was observed a handful of times. The genes are TRBV21-1 and TRBJ2-7; TRBD1, the table's D call, lacks a check against the DNA. TRBV21-1 is annotated as a pseudogene. CDR3 size: 16 residues. The CDR3 here is CASIVVERDRQYEQYF. For the CDR3, the DNA is TGTGCCAGCATAGTGGTTGAGAGGGACAGACAATACGAGCAGTACTTC.

CDR3 bases: TGTGCCAGCAGTCTCCACTCGGATACGCAGTATTTT. The encoded protein is CASSLHSDTQYF. The chain combines TRBV12-3 or TRBV12-4 with TRBJ2-3; D gene ambiguous. V was trimmed by 5 bases and J by 6 bases, leaving 9 bases between them. CDR3 size: 12 residues.

The count of this clone is one. This chain joins TRBV2 and TRBJ1-1; no clear D gene. V was trimmed by 4 bases and J by 2 bases, leaving 8 bases between them. CDR3 size: 13 residues. The germline V gene encodes CDR1 SNHLY and CDR2 FYNNEI. The DNA for the CDR3 is TGTGCCAGCAGTGTCCGGGGTAACACTGAAGCTTTCTTT. This encodes CASSVRGNTEAFF.

This clone was observed a single time. CDR3 DNA sequence: TGTGCCAGCAGCGAACATTCCAGCGGGAGAAGAGGAGAGACCCAGTACTTC. This encodes CASSEHSSGRRGETQYF. The chain has TRBV5-6 and TRBJ2-5; 8 bases map to TRBD2. The CDR3 consists of 17 residues. CDR1 and CDR2 from the germline V gene are SGHDT and YYEEEE. J gave up 4 bases and V 4 bases, and 15 bases lay outside the gene matches.

The chain is built from TRBV6-5 and TRBJ2-5, with TRBD2 matching over 7 bases. J lost 4 bases, V lost 0 bases, and 8 bases had no gene match. CDR1 is MNHEY, CDR2 SVGAGI, per germline. The CDR3 has 16 residues. The CDR3 sequence is CASSYSTAGATETQYF. The CDR3 DNA reads as TGTGCCAGCAGTTACTCGACGGCGGGAGCAACAGAGACCCAGTACTTC.

The chain employs TRBV7-9 and TRBJ2-7; TRBD1 matches 9 bases. This CDR3 has 16 amino acids. Trimming cost V 4 bases and J 0 bases; bases outside gene matches: 7. Germline-derived CDR1 and CDR2 are SEHNR and FQNEAQ (reference sequence). The CDR3 DNA is TGTGCCAGCAGCTCGCTGACAGGGGGTTACTCCTACGAGCAGTACTTC. Translated, it gives CASSSLTGGYSYEQYF.

V usage is TRBV15 and J usage is TRBJ1-6, with a weak D call TRBD1 (5 bases). The CDR3 is 15 amino acids. V was cut by 0 bases and J by 7 bases, with 10 bases left in between. CDR1 is LNHNV, CDR2 YYDKDF, per germline (reference sequence). The CDR3 loop reads CATSRESPGNSPLHF. CDR3 coding DNA: TGTGCCACCAGCAGAGAAAGTCCAGGGAATTCACCCCTCCACTTT. The variable domain in full, with the rest retrieved from reference TRBV15 and TRBJ1-6, is DAMVIQNPRYQVTQFGKPVTLSCSQTLNHNVMYWYQQKSSQAPKLLFHYYDKDFNNEADTPDNFQSRRPNTSFCFLDIRSPGLGDTAMYLCATSRESPGNSPLHFGNGTRLTVT.

In its sample, this clone was seen once. The gene calls are TRBV10-1 and TRBJ2-2; 12 positions match TRBD1. The CDR3 consists of 18 residues. The V gene's germline CDR1 is WNHNN and CDR2 SYGVQD (reference sequence). V shed 3 bases and J 3 bases; nucleotides not matched to a gene: 8. CDR3 protein: CASSDSGTGGFDTGELFF. As DNA, the CDR3 is TGCGCCAGCAGTGACTCCGGGACAGGGGGCTTCGACACCGGGGAGCTGTTTTTT.

The chain combines TRBV19 with TRBJ1-5; no clear D. This CDR3 spans 14 amino acids. The ends were cut back, 1 base at V and 1 base at J, with 5 bases in the middle. Looked up from germline, CDR1 is LNHDA and CDR2 is SQIVND (reference sequence). The DNA for the CDR3 is TGTGCCAGTAGTATAGCGGGGAGCAATCAGCCCCAGCATTTT. Amino acid sequence: CASSIAGSNQPQHF.

This clone turned up a few times. This chain links TRBV30 with TRBJ1-4; D is unresolved. CDR3 length: 11 amino acids. Germline V gene sequence: CDR1 GTSNPN, CDR2 SVGIG (reference sequence). The V end was cut by 5 bases, the J end by 3 bases, with 4 bases between. Here the CDR3 reads CAWDSNEKLFF. CDR3 DNA: TGTGCCTGGGACTCTAATGAAAAACTGTTTTTT.

The chain combines TRBV9 with TRBJ1-5; D is unclear. V lost 4 bases to trimming and J lost 0 bases, with 8 bases between them. The CDR3 extends over 14 amino acids. Per the germline V gene, CDR1 is SGDLS and CDR2 is YYNGEE. CDR3 loop: CASSSSYSNQPQHF. CDR3 in DNA: TGTGCCAGCAGCTCGAGTTATAGCAATCAGCCCCAGCATTTT.

V is TRBV3-1 (or the pseudogene TRBV3-2) and J is TRBJ2-7, with 8 bases that match TRBD2. The CDR3 consists of 16 residues. Losses at the gene ends were 1 base for V and 1 base for J; bases not matched to a gene: 6. Germline V gene data show CDR1 as LGHDT and CDR2 as YNNKEL (reference sequence). The CDR3 is CASSQAGSGSSYEQYF. The CDR3 coding sequence is TGTGCCAGCAGCCAAGCCGGCAGCGGGAGTTCCTACGAGCAGTACTTC.

This clone was recorded at least ten times. The chain has TRBV11-2 and TRBJ2-7; TRBD2 matches at 9 bases. Trimming removed 1 base from V and 3 bases from J; junction bases left unmatched: 1. CDR3 length equals 14 residues. The germline V gene has CDR1 SGHAT and CDR2 FQNNGV. For the CDR3, the DNA is TGTGCCAGCAGCTTAGTAGCGGGAGACTACGAGCAGTACTTC. Its translation is CASSLVAGDYEQYF.

V usage is TRBV28 and J usage is TRBJ1-5; 7 nucleotides align to TRBD1. Trimming removed 6 bases from V and 0 bases from J; junction bases left unmatched: 5. Germline CDR1 and CDR2: MDHEN and SYDVKM. CDR3 length equals 15 residues. As DNA, the CDR3 is TGTGCCAGCAGCCAGGACAGGCCTAGCAATCAGCCCCAGCATTTT. Translation: CASSQDRPSNQPQHF.

In the case of this clone: Distinct nucleotide sequences in the sample also encode this CDR3. In DNA form, the CDR3 reads TGTGCCAGCTCACCATCGGAGACCCAGTACTTC. This translates into CASSPSETQYF. The chain is built from TRBV18 and TRBJ2-5; D unresolved. The CDR3 runs to 11 residues. The V gene lost 2 bases and the J gene lost 5 bases, with 3 bases spanning the gap. CDR1 is KGHSH and CDR2 is LQKENI in the germline V gene.

The genes are TRBV28 and TRBJ2-5, with a weak D call TRBD2 (5 bases). The V and J ends lost 8 bases and 0 bases respectively, with 10 bases between them. CDR3 length: 13 residues. From germline, CDR1 is MDHEN and CDR2 SYDVKM. The CDR3 here is CASCYGDQETQYF. CDR3 nucleotides: TGTGCCAGCTGTTACGGGGACCAAGAGACCCAGTACTTC.